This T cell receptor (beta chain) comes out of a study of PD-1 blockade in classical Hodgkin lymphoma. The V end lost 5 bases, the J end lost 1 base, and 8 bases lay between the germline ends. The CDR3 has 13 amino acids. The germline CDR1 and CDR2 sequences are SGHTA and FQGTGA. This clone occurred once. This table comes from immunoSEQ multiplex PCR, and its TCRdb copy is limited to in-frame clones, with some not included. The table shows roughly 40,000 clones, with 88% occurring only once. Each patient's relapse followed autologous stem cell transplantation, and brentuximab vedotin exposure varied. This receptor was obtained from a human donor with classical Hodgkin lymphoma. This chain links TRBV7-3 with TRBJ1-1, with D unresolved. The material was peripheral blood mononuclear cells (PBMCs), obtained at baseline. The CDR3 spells CASSPQANTEAFF. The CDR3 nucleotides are TGTGCCAGCAGCCCTCAGGCGAACACTGAAGCTTTCTTT.